This T cell receptor beta chain comes out of a study of blood T cell repertoires in COVID-19. Whole-study context: Donors in the United States, Italy and Spain gave samples during acute or convalescent COVID-19.

This CDR3 has 17 residues. Trimming cost V 2 bases and J 2 bases; bases outside gene matches: 6. Germline V gene data show CDR1 as SGHTA and CDR2 as FQGNSA. Original handling: Scientists estimated how many nucleated cells there were by amplifying reference gene primers. The data were produced by immunoSEQ multiplex PCR, yet TCRdb's version contains in-frame clones alone and is incomplete. That table furnishes V, J and clone size, whereas the DNA furnished D and trimming. The sample lists 200,000 or so clones; about 80% were seen once. The study recruited people aged roughly 18 to 100 years across around 23 US areas.

The rearrangement links TRBV7-2 to TRBJ1-2, with 12 positions matching TRBD1. This TCR came from a man in his forties who had recovered from COVID-19. The sample taken for sequencing was PBMCs or T cells enriched from blood (not recorded which). The CDR3 DNA sequence: TGTGCCAGCAGCTTACCCGGGACAGGGGGCTTAAACTATGGCTACACCTTC. Translation: CASSLPGTGGLNYGYTF.